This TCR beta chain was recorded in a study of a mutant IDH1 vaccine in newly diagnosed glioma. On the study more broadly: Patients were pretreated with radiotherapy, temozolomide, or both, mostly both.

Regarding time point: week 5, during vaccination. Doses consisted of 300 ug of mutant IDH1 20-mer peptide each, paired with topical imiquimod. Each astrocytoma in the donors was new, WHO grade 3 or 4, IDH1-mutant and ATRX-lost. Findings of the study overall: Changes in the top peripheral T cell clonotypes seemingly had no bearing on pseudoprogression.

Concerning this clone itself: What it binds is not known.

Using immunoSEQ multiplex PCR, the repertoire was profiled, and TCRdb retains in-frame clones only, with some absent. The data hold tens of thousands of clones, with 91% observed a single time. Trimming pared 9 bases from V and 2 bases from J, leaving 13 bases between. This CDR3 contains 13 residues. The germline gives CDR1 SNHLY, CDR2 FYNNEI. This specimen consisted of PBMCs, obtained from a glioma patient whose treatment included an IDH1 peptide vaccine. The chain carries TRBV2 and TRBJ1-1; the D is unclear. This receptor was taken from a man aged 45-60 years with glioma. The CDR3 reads CARTRRYNTEAFF. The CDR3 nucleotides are TGTGCCAGGACGCGCAGGTACAACACTGAAGCTTTCTTT. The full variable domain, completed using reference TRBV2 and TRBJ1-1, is EPEVTQTPSHQVTQMGQEVILRCVPISNHLYFYWYRQILGQKVEFLVSFYNNEISEKSEIFDDQFSVERPDGSNFTLKIRSTKLEDSAMYFCARTRRYNTEAFFGQGTRLTVV.